Presented here are 5 T cell receptor beta chains from one specimen sequenced in a study of regulatory T cells in long-lasting Graves disease. The sample's time point: newly diagnosed GD, antithyroid drugs for less than 3 months. There was RNA extracted from PBMCs, and the TCR library was made from it. Combining iRepertoire HTBI primers with Arm-PCR of CDR3 regions, the authors built TCR beta libraries. TCRdb recomputed calls from the multiplex PCR reads with MiXCR, one row per CDR3 protein. The table records 250,000 to 400,000 distinct CDR3 sequences, over 15% of them present only once. The starting material was peripheral blood mononuclear cells (PBMCs), obtained at new diagnosis, from a patient treated with antithyroid drugs. The receptor set was obtained from a female donor with Graves disease.

This clonotype has ten or more counts. V and J are TRBV20-1 and TRBJ2-1; 10 nucleotides line up with TRBD2. The germline CDR1 and CDR2 sequences are DFQATT and SNEGSKA (reference sequence). The CDR3 contains 19 residues. V shed 0 bases and J 2 bases; nucleotides not matched to a gene: 13. CDR3 in DNA: TGCAGTGCTAGAGATAGAAAACTAGCGGGGAAACTACCCTACAATGAGCAGTTCTTC. Translation gives CSARDRKLAGKLPYNEQFF.

In this sample, this clonotype turned up many times. The CDR3 bases are TGTGCCAGCAGCGTCGGGACAGGGGTCGAAGGGACCCAGTACTTC. Its translation: CASSVGTGVEGTQYF. V gene TRBV9 combines with J gene TRBJ2-5; 10 bases are a match to TRBD1. The V gene's germline CDR1 is SGDLS and CDR2 YYNGEE. Germline trimming cut 2 bases from V and 7 bases from J; bases unmatched to any gene: 8. The CDR3 runs to 15 residues.

This clonotype showed up many times. The chain employs TRBV2 and TRBJ2-3; 8 positions match TRBD1. V shed 5 bases and J 4 bases; nucleotides not matched to a gene: 5. CDR1 SNHLY and CDR2 FYNNEI come from the germline V gene. The CDR3 has 14 residues. CDR3 protein: CASSSGGGADTQYF. As DNA, the CDR3 is TGTGCCAGCAGTTCAGGGGGCGGTGCAGATACGCAGTATTTT.

This clonotype was counted many times. The CDR3 DNA follows: TGTGCCAGCTATCCCAGGCTTGATCAGCCCCAGCATTTT. Protein: CASYPRLDQPQHF. The gene calls are TRBV6-1 and TRBJ1-5, with no clear D. The CDR3 sequence is 13 residues long. In germline, CDR1 is MNHNS, CDR2 SASEGT. V shed 8 bases and J shed 5 bases, with 13 bases lying between them.

This clonotype was found many times. This rearrangement joins TRBV10-2 to TRBJ2-2, with TRBD1 matching over 9 bases. CDR1 and CDR2 from the germline V gene are WSHSY and SAAADI. The J segment lost 0 bases and the V segment lost 6 bases, leaving 2 bases of the junction unmatched. The CDR3 loop spans 15 amino acids. CDR3 DNA sequence: TGCGCCAGCAGCACAGGGGGCTCGAACACCGGGGAGCTGTTTTTT. Translating gives CASSTGGSNTGELFF.